This T cell receptor (beta chain) was sequenced for a study of pediatric ulcerative colitis. Data came from immunoSEQ multiplex PCR; TCRdb stores just in-frame clones and leaves some out. The table shows tens of thousands of clones, with about 90% occurring only once. At colonoscopy, a blood sample was also collected. Concerning this clone itself: Antigen: not known.

The CDR3 has 16 amino acids. Losses at the gene ends were 5 bases for V and 3 bases for J; bases not matched to a gene: 5. Germline CDR1 and CDR2: SNHLY and FYNNEI. Overall study findings and caveats: Clonal expansions reduced rectal repertoire diversity in acute severe colitis. Blood-rectal clonal overlap within each person was significantly higher in ulcerative colitis patients than controls. No controls had the two rectal clonotypes shared by ulcerative colitis patients.

The chain joins TRBV2 to TRBJ2-2; 11 positions match TRBD2. The specimen sequenced was blood. The clonotype originates from a boy under 18 who was a control in a study of pediatric ulcerative colitis. The CDR3 nucleotides read TGTGCCAGCAGTTCATTTAGCGGGGGGGACACCGGGGAGCTGTTTTTT. Protein product: CASSSFSGGDTGELFF.